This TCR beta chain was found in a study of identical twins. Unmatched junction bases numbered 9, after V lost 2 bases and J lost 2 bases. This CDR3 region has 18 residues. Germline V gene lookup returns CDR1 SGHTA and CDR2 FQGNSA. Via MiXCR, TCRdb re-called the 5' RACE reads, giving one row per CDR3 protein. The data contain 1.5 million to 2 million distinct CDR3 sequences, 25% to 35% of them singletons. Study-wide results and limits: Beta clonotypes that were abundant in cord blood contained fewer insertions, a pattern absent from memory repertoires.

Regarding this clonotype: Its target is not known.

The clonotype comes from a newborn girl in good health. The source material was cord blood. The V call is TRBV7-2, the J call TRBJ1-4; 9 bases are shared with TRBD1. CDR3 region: CASSLISRGTGTNEKLFF. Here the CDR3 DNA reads TGTGCCAGCAGCTTAATCTCCCGGGGGACAGGGACTAATGAAAAACTGTTTTTT.